This is a list of T cell receptor beta chains from one sample in a study of shared clonotypes between healthy human individuals. Clones were read by immunoSEQ multiplex PCR, and TCRdb kept only the in-frame ones, dropping some. The data show 2 million to 2.5 million clones, with approximately 95% seen just once and approximately 0.13% held by the top ten. Sequencing was done on a sample of naive CD4+ T cells sorted from blood. The source of these receptors is a man aged 18 to 35 in good health. Each CDR3 is given without its conserved first and last residue. Fields, in order: CDR3 length, V gene, CDR3 protein.

length: 13
V: TRBV5-5
CDR3: ASSASWAGANVLT

length: 15
V: TRBV19
CDR3: ASSITGVGLGKETQY

length: 13
V: TRBV5-1
CDR3: ASSLAGPQGETQY

length: 14
V: TRBV5-1
CDR3: ASSLDRGATNEKLF

length: 12
V: TRBV7-2
CDR3: ASSLGGPNYEQY

length: 13
V: TRBV5-1
CDR3: ASSPASGGVDEQF

length: 14
V: TRBV5-6
CDR3: ASSFADRGGNQPQH

length: 13
V: TRBV5-1
CDR3: ASSLASVGQETQY

length: 15
V: TRBV9
CDR3: ASSVGTSGRPYNEQF

length: 13
V: TRBV10-3
CDR3: AIRRGATNTGELF

length: 12
V: TRBV6-5
CDR3: ASRRDRGNSPLH

length: 12
V: TRBV5-1
CDR3: ASSFPSNSDTQY

length: 17
V: TRBV12-5
CDR3: ASGLGPWQTGGKSYEQY

length: 15
V: TRBV7-8
CDR3: ASSLAPPRGMWETQY

length: 11
V: TRBV7-6
CDR3: ASRQGMNTEAF

length: 11
V: TRBV29-1
CDR3: SGGQGANTEAF

length: 12
V: TRBV28
CDR3: ASSGATGVYGYT

length: 15
V: TRBV2
CDR3: ASSTSIGMLSNQPQH

length: 12
V: TRBV6-6
CDR3: ASSRWDGGYEQY

length: 10
V: TRBV5-6
CDR3: ASSLVGREAF

length: 12
V: TRBV21-1
CDR3: ASSKVPGGYEQY

length: 12
V: TRBV5-1
CDR3: ASSLGTSGDTQY

length: 9
V: TRBV6-5
CDR3: ASSYRGVLH

length: 10
V: TRBV6-1
CDR3: ASGGSSYEQY